Listed below are T cell receptor beta chains from one sample, sequenced in a study of early T cells in non-severe SARS-CoV-2 infection. TCRdb reprocessed the 5' RACE reads via MiXCR and lists one record per CDR3 protein. The repertoire holds 81,000 or so distinct CDR3 sequences, approximately 12% seen once, with roughly 3.2% in the top ten. Sequenced material: whole blood. These receptors all stem from an adult who was a healthcare worker with PCR-confirmed SARS-CoV-2 infection or an uninfected control (not recorded which). CDR3s leave out the opening cysteine and the closing phenylalanine or tryptophan.

j_call,v_call,cdr3_aa
TRBJ1-4,TRBV30,AWSLDSSNEKLF
TRBJ1-1,TRBV7-3,ASSSSPGTATEAF
TRBJ1-6,TRBV2,ASSETMKDSPLH
TRBJ2-3,TRBV24-1,ATSDLGSGRAADTQY
TRBJ2-4,TRBV6-6,ASTPEGAKNIQY
TRBJ2-1,TRBV12-3/TRBV12-4,ASTLGLAGYNEQF
TRBJ2-7,TRBV21-1,ASSKEQQFITHEQY
TRBJ1-1,TRBV29-1,SASQGTEAF
TRBJ2-1,TRBV29-1,SVESASTAYNEQF
TRBJ1-6,TRBV28,ASSDFGRGGESPLH
TRBJ1-2,TRBV7-2,ASSLQQVNYGYT
TRBJ2-7,TRBV29-1,SVALHGPSYEQY
TRBJ2-1,TRBV12-3/TRBV12-4,ASSQLTGFDEQF
TRBJ2-1,TRBV7-9,ASSPWTSGSDEQF
TRBJ1-1,TRBV20-1,SAPRTGRTEAF
TRBJ2-7,TRBV29-1,SVTGSSYEQY
TRBJ1-1,TRBV30,AWRRQPNTEAF
TRBJ2-7,TRBV3-1,ASSQDNGYEQY
TRBJ2-6,TRBV7-9,ASRIDSGANVLT
TRBJ2-7,TRBV9,ASSVGDRNYEQY
TRBJ2-2,TRBV7-8,ASSSPGTGFGELF
TRBJ1-4,TRBV12-3/TRBV12-4,ASRWTGMNEKLF
TRBJ2-3,TRBV29-1,SVEAPQGLQGDTQY
TRBJ1-5,TRBV30,AWSVGSRQPQH
TRBJ1-1,TRBV19,ATGQGPTEAF
TRBJ2-2,TRBV20-1,SARDRTSGFTGELF
TRBJ2-1,TRBV20-1,SAPRLAGAGNEQF
TRBJ2-1,TRBV27,ASRLDKANEQF
TRBJ2-7,TRBV30,AWSRGAGATYEQY
TRBJ1-2,TRBV29-1,SVEERGNGGYT
TRBJ2-3,TRBV6-5,ASSYEGD
TRBJ2-6,TRBV28,ASSLFRNSGANVLT
TRBJ2-1,TRBV6-1,ASSERTSGRGNEQF
TRBJ2-1,TRBV6-5,ASAGTGSSYNEQF
TRBJ2-7,TRBV28,ASSTQGGGKEQY
TRBJ1-1,TRBV20-1,SAQMGARVNTEAF
TRBJ2-2,TRBV6-6,ASVDRRSTGELF
TRBJ1-1,TRBV3-1,ASSQIGSYTEAF
TRBJ1-1,TRBV30,AWRLGSNTEAF
TRBJ2-7,TRBV13,ASRSAGEQY
TRBJ1-2,TRBV19,ASSIGLDGYT
TRBJ1-2,TRBV3-1,ASSPDGRVYGYT
TRBJ2-2,TRBV5-1,ASTNWTGELF
TRBJ2-2,TRBV7-8,ASSFLDSSELF
TRBJ2-7,TRBV29-1,SVTTGGPYEQY
TRBJ2-1,TRBV7-8,ASCRAGGYNEQF
TRBJ2-1,TRBV7-9,ASSFSGTSGNEQF
TRBJ1-4,TRBV7-9,ASSGGTGLDEKLF
TRBJ1-2,TRBV20-1,SATEFGTQSYGYT
TRBJ2-7,TRBV9,ASSVSSGRGYEQY
TRBJ1-1,TRBV11-2,ASRQGGTEAF
TRBJ1-5,TRBV28,ASSLWAANQPQH